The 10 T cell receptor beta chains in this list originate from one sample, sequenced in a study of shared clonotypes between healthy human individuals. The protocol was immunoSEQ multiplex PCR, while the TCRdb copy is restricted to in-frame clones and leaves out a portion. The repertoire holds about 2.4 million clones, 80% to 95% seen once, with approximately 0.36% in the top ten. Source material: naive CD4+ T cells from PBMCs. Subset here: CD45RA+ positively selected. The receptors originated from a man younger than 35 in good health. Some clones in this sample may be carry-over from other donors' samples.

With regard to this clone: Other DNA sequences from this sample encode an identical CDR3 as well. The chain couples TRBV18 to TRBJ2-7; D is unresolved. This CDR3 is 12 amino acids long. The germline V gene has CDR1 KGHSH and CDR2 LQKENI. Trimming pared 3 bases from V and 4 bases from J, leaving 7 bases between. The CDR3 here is CASSPGYYEQYF. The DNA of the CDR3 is TGTGCCAGCTCACCCGGCTATTACGAGCAGTACTTC.

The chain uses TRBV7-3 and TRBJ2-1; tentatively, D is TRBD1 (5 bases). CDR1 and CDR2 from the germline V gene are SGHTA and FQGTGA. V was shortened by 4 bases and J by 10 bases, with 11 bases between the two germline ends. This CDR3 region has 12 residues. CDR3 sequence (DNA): TGTGCCAGCAGCTCCTTAGGGGAAGAGCAGTTCTTC. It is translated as CASSSLGEEQFF.

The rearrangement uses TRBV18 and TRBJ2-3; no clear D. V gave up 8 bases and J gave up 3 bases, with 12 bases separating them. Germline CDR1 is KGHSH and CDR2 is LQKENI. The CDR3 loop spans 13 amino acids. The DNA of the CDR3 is TGTGCCAGCCGCTTGAGCTCAACAGATACGCAGTATTTT. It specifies CASRLSSTDTQYF.

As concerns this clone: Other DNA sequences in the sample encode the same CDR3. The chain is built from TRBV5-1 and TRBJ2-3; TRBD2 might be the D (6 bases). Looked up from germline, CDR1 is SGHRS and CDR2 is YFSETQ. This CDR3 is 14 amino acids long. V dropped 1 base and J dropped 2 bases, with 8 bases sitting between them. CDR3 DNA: TGCGCCAGCAGCTTGACGGGAGTCACAGATACGCAGTATTTT. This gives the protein CASSLTGVTDTQYF.

The CDR3 loop reads CASRTGAQTDTQYF. The CDR3 region has the DNA TGCGCCAGCCGAACAGGGGCGCAGACAGATACGCAGTATTTT. The chain recombines TRBV5-1 with TRBJ2-3; 7 nucleotides match TRBD1. The V segment lost 7 bases and the J segment 3 bases; nucleotides outside the gene matches: 8. This CDR3 region has 14 residues. Germline-derived CDR1 and CDR2 are SGHRS and YFSETQ.

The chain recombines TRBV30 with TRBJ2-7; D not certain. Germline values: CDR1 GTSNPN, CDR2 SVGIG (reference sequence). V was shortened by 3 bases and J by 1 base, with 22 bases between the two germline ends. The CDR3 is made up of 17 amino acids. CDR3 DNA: TGTGCCTGGAGACCCCCCATCGGAGCCCCCGGGTCCTACGAGCAGTACTTC. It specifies CAWRPPIGAPGSYEQYF.

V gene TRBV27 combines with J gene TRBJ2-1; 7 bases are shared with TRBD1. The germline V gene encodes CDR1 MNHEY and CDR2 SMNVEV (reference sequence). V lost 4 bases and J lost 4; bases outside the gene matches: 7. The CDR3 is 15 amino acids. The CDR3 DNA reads TGTGCCAGCAGTTCCCCGGGACAGAGATACAATGAGCAGTTCTTC. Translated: CASSSPGQRYNEQFF.

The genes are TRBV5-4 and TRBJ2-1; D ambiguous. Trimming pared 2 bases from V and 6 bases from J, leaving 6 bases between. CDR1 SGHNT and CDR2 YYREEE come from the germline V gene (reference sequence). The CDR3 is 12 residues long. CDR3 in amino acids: CASSFARNEQFF. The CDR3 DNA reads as TGTGCCAGCAGCTTCGCCCGCAATGAGCAGTTCTTC.

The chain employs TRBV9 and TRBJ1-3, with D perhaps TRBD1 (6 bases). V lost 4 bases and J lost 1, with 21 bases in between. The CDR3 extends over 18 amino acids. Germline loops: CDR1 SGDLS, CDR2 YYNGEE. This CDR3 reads CASSPGQSKGRSGNTIYF. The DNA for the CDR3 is TGTGCCAGCAGCCCAGGACAGTCCAAGGGAAGGTCTGGAAACACCATATATTTT.

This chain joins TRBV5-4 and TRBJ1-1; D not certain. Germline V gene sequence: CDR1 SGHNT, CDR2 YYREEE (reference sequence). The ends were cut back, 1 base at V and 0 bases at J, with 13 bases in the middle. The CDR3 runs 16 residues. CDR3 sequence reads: CASSLRAPSMNTEAFF. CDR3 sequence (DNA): TGTGCCAGCAGCTTGAGGGCGCCAAGTATGAACACTGAAGCTTTCTTT.